These 22 T cell receptor beta chains were all obtained from the same sample, sequenced in a study of regulatory T cells in long-lasting Graves disease. Arm-PCR of CDR3 regions and iRepertoire HTBI primers were used to build TCR beta libraries. TCRdb re-called the multiplex PCR reads through MiXCR, storing one row per CDR3 protein. Here the sample spans fewer than 650,000 distinct CDR3 sequences, less than 20% being singletons. Time point indicated: newly diagnosed GD, antithyroid drugs for less than 3 months. The TCR library was prepared using RNA isolated from PBMCs. This same sample was also taken into another study, of T cells in Graves' hyperthyroidism and ophthalmopathy.

The specimen comprised peripheral blood mononuclear cells (PBMCs), sampled at new diagnosis, from a patient treated with antithyroid drugs. Source of these receptors: a woman aged 30 to 39 with Graves disease.

The chain joins TRBV30 to TRBJ2-7, with no clear D. The CDR3 consists of 12 residues. Germline CDR1 reads GTSNPN; CDR2 reads SVGIG (reference sequence). V lost 4 bases and J 3 bases, leaving 10 bases between the germline ends. CDR3 protein: CAWIKDNYEQYF. The CDR3 DNA reads as TGTGCCTGGATAAAGGATAACTACGAGCAGTACTTC.

This clonotype occurred a few times. The genes are TRBV3-1 and TRBJ1-2; 10 nucleotides align to TRBD1. CDR3 length equals 13 residues. CDR1 and CDR2 from the germline V gene are LGHDT and YNNKEL (reference sequence). V shed 4 bases, J shed 8 bases, and the junction held 4 bases outside the gene matches. CDR3 sequence reads: CASSPGQGTGYTF. The CDR3 DNA reads TGTGCCAGCAGCCCGGGACAGGGGACGGGCTACACCTTC. Based on the CDR3 plus reference TRBV3-1 and TRBJ1-2, the full variable domain is DTAVSQTPKYLVTQMGNDKSIKCEQNLGHDTMYWYKQDSKKFLKIMFSYNNKELIINETVPNRFSPKSPDKAHLNLHINSLELGDSAVYFCASSPGQGTGYTFGSGTRLTVV.

The table lists this clonotype with many counts. The chain is built from TRBV2 and TRBJ2-5; no clear D. V was trimmed by 7 bases and J by 5 bases, leaving 8 bases between them. From germline, CDR1 is SNHLY and CDR2 FYNNEI. The CDR3 is made up of 11 amino acids. The CDR3 region is CASIQGETQYF. CDR3 coding DNA: TGTGCCAGCATCCAAGGGGAGACCCAGTACTTC.

This clonotype was recorded many times. The J gene is TRBJ1-2, the V gene TRBV18; D is unresolved. The CDR3 runs 14 residues. Per the germline V gene, CDR1 is KGHSH and CDR2 is LQKENI. V was cut by 1 base and J by 7 bases, with 13 bases left in between. This CDR3 reads CASSPRDIVSGYTF. DNA of the CDR3: TGTGCCAGCTCACCACGAGACATCGTGTCTGGCTACACCTTC.

Many counts were recorded for this clonotype. The V call is TRBV24-1, the J call TRBJ2-7; the match to TRBD1 covers 8 bases. CDR1 is KGHDR and CDR2 is SFDVKD in the germline V gene. Trimming at V came to 0 bases and at J to 4 bases, leaving 13 bases not matched to a gene. The CDR3 runs to 18 residues. CDR3 sequence: CATSDLHVPQGALYEQYF. The CDR3 region has the DNA TGTGCCACCAGTGATTTGCACGTCCCGCAGGGGGCTTTGTACGAGCAGTACTTC.

This clonotype occurred a few times. Germline and junction disagree at one end, which may indicate a read error. CDR3 sequence (DNA): TGTGCTAGCAGCTTAGGGACTAGCGGACCTCCTAGCACAGATACGCAGTATTTT. Translation: CASSLGTSGPPSTDTQYF. The chain joins TRBV7-7 to TRBJ2-3; 11 positions match TRBD2. Germline V gene lookup returns CDR1 SSHAT and CDR2 FNYEAQ (reference sequence). CDR3 length equals 18 residues.

The chain recombines TRBV14 with TRBJ2-5; D remains unclear. The V end lost 3 bases, the J end lost 0 bases, and 5 bases lay between the germline ends. Germline CDR1 is SGHDN and CDR2 is FVKESK. CDR3 length: 13 amino acids. In nucleotides, the CDR3 is TGTGCCAGCAGCCACCCTCACCAAGAGACCCAGTACTTC. Its translation: CASSHPHQETQYF.

This clonotype was seen ten or more times. The rearrangement joins TRBV7-2 to TRBJ2-3; TRBD2 might be the D (7 bases). Trimming removed 5 bases from V and 2 bases from J, with 17 bases in between. Germline V gene sequence: CDR1 SGHTA, CDR2 FQGNSA. The CDR3 is 16 residues long. CDR3 residues: CASSTAGAGVTDTQYF. CDR3 nucleotides: TGTGCCAGCAGCACTGCGGGGGCAGGGGTCACAGATACGCAGTATTTT.

This clonotype showed up many times. The V gene is TRBV28, the J gene TRBJ2-6, with D possibly TRBD1 on 6 matching bases. Trimming removed 4 bases at V and 2 bases at J, with 9 bases between. CDR1 MDHEN and CDR2 SYDVKM come from the germline V gene. The CDR3 is 15 residues long. The CDR3 sequence: CASSSGAAGANVLTF. CDR3 nucleotides: TGTGCCAGCAGTTCAGGGGCCGCTGGGGCCAACGTCCTGACTTTC.

This chain joins TRBV28 and TRBJ1-2, with D possibly TRBD1 on 5 matching bases. Germline CDR1 MDHEN, CDR2 SYDVKM. The CDR3 covers 11 residues. Deletions cut 8 bases from V and 14 bases from J, with 18 bases between. This CDR3 reads CASRTPTGNTF. CDR3 coding DNA: TGTGCCAGCCGAACCCCTACAGGAAATACCTTC.

This clonotype was recorded a few times. The chain is built from TRBV24-1 and TRBJ2-1; D is uncertain. Trimming removed 5 bases from V and 8 bases from J, with 18 bases in between. This CDR3 is 15 amino acids long. Germline V CDR1 and CDR2: KGHDR, SFDVKD. This CDR3 is CATSVTGVFQDEQFF. In nucleotides, the CDR3 is TGTGCCACCAGTGTTACTGGGGTTTTTCAGGATGAGCAGTTCTTC.

This clonotype was counted a few times. The CDR3 DNA sequence: TGTGCCAGCAGGGATCCGGGACTTCCGGGGGAGACCCAGTACTTC. The encoded protein is CASRDPGLPGETQYF. The chain combines TRBV6-2 or TRBV6-3 with TRBJ2-5, with D possibly being TRBD2 (6 bases). The length of the CDR3 is 15 residues. The ends were cut back, 6 bases at V and 5 bases at J, with 19 bases in the middle. Germline values: CDR1 MNHEY, CDR2 SVGEGT.

The genes are TRBV27 and TRBJ2-7, with unresolved D. The ends were cut back, 1 base at V and 5 bases at J, with 12 bases in the middle. The CDR3 covers 14 residues. Germline values: CDR1 MNHEY, CDR2 SMNVEV (reference sequence). The CDR3 nucleotides read TGTGCCAGCAGTTTATGGAGCTCAGGAAACGAGCAGTACTTC. It codes for CASSLWSSGNEQYF.

This clonotype was recorded a few times. This chain uses TRBV19 with TRBJ1-2; tentatively, D is TRBD1 (6 bases). The CDR3 is 15 residues long. The V and J ends lost 5 bases and 6 bases respectively, with 19 bases between them. CDR1 and CDR2 from the germline V gene are LNHDA and SQIVND (reference sequence). CDR3 DNA: TGTGCCAGTAGTGCCCCGGGACATTCATCTCATGGCTACACCTTC. Its protein is CASSAPGHSSHGYTF.

This clonotype was seen more than once but under ten times. The CDR3 DNA reads TGTGCCACTGCGGCCGACAGTGGGAGACAGCCCCAGCATTTT. Encoded protein: CATAADSGRQPQHF. V usage is TRBV10-3 and J usage is TRBJ1-5; possible D gene TRBD1, 5 bases. The CDR3 is 14 residues long. Germline V lookup: CDR1 ENHRY, CDR2 SYGVKD. Trimming took 10 bases from V and 7 from J, leaving 20 bases between them.

This clonotype was seen repeatedly, ten times or more. The chain joins TRBV18 to TRBJ1-1; D uncertain. V lost 2 bases to trimming and J lost 3 bases, with 7 bases between them. The CDR3 has 13 amino acids. Germline V gene sequence: CDR1 KGHSH, CDR2 LQKENI. CDR3 residues: CASSPYSYTEAFF. CDR3 coding DNA: TGTGCCAGCTCACCATACAGTTACACTGAAGCTTTCTTT. The full variable domain, with the rest looked up from reference TRBV18 and TRBJ1-1, is NAGVMQNPRHLVRRRGQEARLRCSPMKGHSHVYWYRQLPEEGLKFMVYLQKENIIDESGMPKERFSAEFPKEGPSILRIQQVVRGDSAAYFCASSPYSYTEAFFGQGTRLTVV.

This clonotype was counted once. V gene TRBV18 combines with J gene TRBJ2-7, with D maybe TRBD1 (6 bases). V lost 6 bases, J lost 3 bases, and 12 bases lay in between. The CDR3 contains 13 residues. In germline, CDR1 is KGHSH, CDR2 LQKENI. Written as DNA, the CDR3 is TGTGCCAGCTCCCACAGACAGGTCTACGAGCAGTACTTC. Its protein product is CASSHRQVYEQYF.

Many counts were recorded for this clonotype. The gene calls are TRBV12-3 or TRBV12-4 and TRBJ2-5; TRBD1 agrees at 7 bases. V was pared by 5 bases and J by 4 bases, with 10 bases of the junction left unmatched. The CDR3 covers 15 residues. The DNA of the CDR3 is TGTGCCAGCAGTCGACAGGGTGCCCCCCCAGAGACCCAGTACTTC. This translates into CASSRQGAPPETQYF.

The J gene is TRBJ2-3, the V gene TRBV10-1; 7 bases match TRBD2. The germline gives CDR1 WNHNN, CDR2 SYGVQD (reference sequence). The length of the CDR3 is 15 residues. CDR3 amino acids: CASQEGSREPDTQYF. CDR3 coding DNA: TGCGCTTCCCAAGAAGGCTCGCGGGAGCCAGATACGCAGTATTTT.

This clonotype appeared a few times. The V gene is TRBV3-1, the J gene TRBJ1-3, with 8 nucleotides matching TRBD1. Looked up from germline, CDR1 is LGHDT and CDR2 is YNNKEL (reference sequence). The V segment lost 1 base and the J segment 4 bases; nucleotides outside the gene matches: 3. This CDR3 spans 15 amino acids. CDR3: CASSQGTGRGNTIYF. CDR3 in DNA: TGTGCCAGCAGCCAAGGGACAGGGAGAGGAAACACCATATATTTT.

This clonotype was seen at least ten times. This rearrangement joins TRBV7-3 to TRBJ1-1; tentative D call: TRBD1 (5 bases). The V gene lost 5 bases and the J gene lost 2 bases, with 12 bases spanning the gap. CDR3 size: 14 residues. Germline V gene data show CDR1 as SGHTA and CDR2 as FQGTGA. Here the CDR3 DNA reads TGTGCCAGCAGCGCGGGACTCCAAAACACTGAAGCTTTCTTT. Amino acids: CASSAGLQNTEAFF.

This clonotype has more than one count but fewer than ten. The V call is TRBV7-2, the J call TRBJ2-5; 10 nucleotides line up with TRBD2. The J segment lost 5 bases and the V segment lost 0 bases, leaving 6 bases of the junction unmatched. This CDR3 comprises 16 residues. Germline CDR1 SGHTA, CDR2 FQGNSA. The CDR3 DNA follows: TGTGCCAGCAGCTTAGCGGCTAGCGGGAGCTGGGAGACCCAGTACTTC. Translation gives CASSLAASGSWETQYF.